The clone carrying this TCR beta chain showed up just a few times. Its antigen is undetermined. Genes and germline are mouse. The sequenced fragment ends 1 residue before the CDR3 boundary, so the rest is inferred from the germline J gene. Data came from immunoSEQ multiplex PCR; TCRdb stores just in-frame clones and leaves some out. The sample has some 3,500 clones, about half seen once. As for time point: mouse harvest day 14 after allogeneic transplant. Mouse grafts combined 10^7 T-cell-depleted bone marrow cells with 10^6 splenic CD5+ T cells. This sample was taken from a study of tissue T cells after allogeneic stem cell transplantation. CDR1 and CDR2 from the germline V gene are KGHTA and FQNQQP. The CDR3 consists of 13 residues. General observations from the study: Anatomically similar tissues had similar TCR repertoires within each patient. Few T cell clones were shared across patients, but motif clusters showed tissue-specific shared signatures. Limitations included a small, clinically heterogeneous cohort and limited sampling depth.

The sequenced material came from gut tissue. V is TRBV23 and J is TRBJ1-1. This TCR derives from a female BALB/c mouse given C57BL/6 T cells with graft-versus-host disease after an allogeneic hematopoietic cell transplant. The chain's CDR3 is CSSSQRQYTEVFF. The DNA read from the CDR3 is TGCTCCAGCAGTCAGAGGCAGTACACAGAAGTCTTC.